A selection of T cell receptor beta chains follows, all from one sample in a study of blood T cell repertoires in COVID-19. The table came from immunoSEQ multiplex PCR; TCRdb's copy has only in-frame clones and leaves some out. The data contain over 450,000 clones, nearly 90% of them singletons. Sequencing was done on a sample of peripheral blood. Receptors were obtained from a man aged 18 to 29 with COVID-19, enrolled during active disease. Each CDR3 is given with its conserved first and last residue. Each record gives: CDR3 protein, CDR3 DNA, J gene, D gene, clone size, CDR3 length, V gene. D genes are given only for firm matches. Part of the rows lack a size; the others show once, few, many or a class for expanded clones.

CASSSGGNTEAFF TGTGCCAGCAGCTCCGGGGGGAACACTGAAGCTTTCTTT TRBJ1-1 . . 13 TRBV7-8
CASSSGGRETQYF TGTGCCAGCAGCTCAGGGGGTCGGGAGACCCAGTACTTC TRBJ2-5 TRBD1 . 13 TRBV3-1/TRBV3-2
CASSPRPGLSSYEQYF TGTGCCAGCTCTCCACGACCGGGACTGAGCTCCTACGAGCAGTACTTC TRBJ2-7 . . 16 TRBV18
CASSPPDSGGGYEQYF TGTGCCAGCAGCCCACCGGATAGCGGGGGGGGGTACGAGCAGTACTTC TRBJ2-7 TRBD2 . 16 TRBV14
CASGLVLVSDNTEAFF TGTGCTAGTGGTTTGGTACTAGTGTCAGACAACACTGAAGCTTTCTTT TRBJ1-1 . . 16 TRBV12-5
CASSSRGTLDTGELFF TGTGCCAGCAGCTCTAGAGGGACACTAGACACCGGGGAGCTGTTTTTT TRBJ2-2 . . 16 TRBV13
CASIPGRTTLANYGYTF TGTGCCAGCATACCCGGACGGACAACTTTAGCTAACTATGGCTACACCTTC TRBJ1-2 . . 17 TRBV2
CASTLSGGNEQFF TGTGCCAGCACCCTCAGCGGGGGTAATGAGCAGTTCTTC TRBJ2-1 TRBD2 once 13 TRBV12-3/TRBV12-4
CASSHSLAGVFTDTQYF TGTGCCAGCAGCCATAGTCTAGCGGGAGTTTTTACAGATACGCAGTATTTT TRBJ2-3 TRBD2 once 17 TRBV14
CASRVGQGGLNEQFF TGTGCCAGTAGGGTAGGACAGGGTGGTCTCAATGAGCAGTTCTTC TRBJ2-1 TRBD1 . 15 TRBV19
CSVAPGRNTGELFF TGCAGCGTTGCCCCAGGAAGAAACACCGGGGAGCTGTTTTTT TRBJ2-2 . . 14 TRBV29-1
CASSRGAAYGYTF TGTGCCAGCAGCCGCGGGGCAGCCTATGGCTACACCTTC TRBJ1-2 . . 13 TRBV11-2
CASRSGGKDLNTEAFF TGCGCCAGCAGATCAGGGGGAAAAGACTTGAACACTGAAGCTTTCTTT TRBJ1-1 TRBD1 . 16 TRBV10-1
CASSSTHILSSYNEQFF TGTGCCAGCAGCTCAACTCATATTTTAAGCTCCTACAATGAGCAGTTCTTC TRBJ2-1 . . 17 TRBV5-5
CASSLYASLGTGELFF TGCGCCAGCAGCTTGTATGCTAGCTTAGGCACCGGGGAGCTGTTTTTT TRBJ2-2 . . 16 TRBV5-1
CSVTGQLYNEQFF TGCAGCGTTACGGGACAGCTCTACAATGAGCAGTTCTTC TRBJ2-1 TRBD1 few 13 TRBV29-1
CASSESIFVPGITDTQYF TGCGCCAGCAGTGAGTCGATTTTCGTACCGGGGATCACAGATACGCAGTATTTT TRBJ2-3 . . 18 TRBV10-1
CASSLELREGQDTQYF TGCGCCAGCAGCTTGGAGTTGCGGGAGGGCCAGGATACGCAGTATTTT TRBJ2-3 TRBD2 . 16 TRBV5-1
CASGLQSSEQFF TGCGCCAGCGGACTCCAAAGCTCCGAGCAGTTCTTC TRBJ2-1 . few 12 TRBV10-1
CASSVAQGYTDTQYF TGTGCCAGCAGCGTAGCTCAGGGTTACACAGATACGCAGTATTTT TRBJ2-3 . . 15 TRBV9
CASSLALLYNEQFF TGTGCCAGCAGCTTAGCGCTATTGTACAATGAGCAGTTCTTC TRBJ2-1 . . 14 TRBV7-2
CASSLELAQETQYF TGCGCCAGCAGCTTGGAGCTAGCGCAAGAGACCCAGTACTTC TRBJ2-5 . . 14 TRBV5-1
CASRASSGTAYEQYF TGTGCCAGCAGAGCGTCTAGCGGGACCGCCTACGAGCAGTACTTC TRBJ2-7 TRBD2 . 15 TRBV6-5
CASRLTGGETQYF TGTGCCAGCAGATTGACAGGGGGAGAGACCCAGTACTTC TRBJ2-5 TRBD1 . 13 TRBV6-5
CASSLAGTVQETQYF TGCGCCAGCAGCTTGGCCGGGACAGTCCAAGAGACCCAGTACTTC TRBJ2-5 TRBD1 once 15 TRBV5-1
CASSLPTGNQPQHF TGTGCCAGCAGCTTACCGACAGGCAATCAGCCCCAGCATTTT TRBJ1-5 . . 14 TRBV7-9